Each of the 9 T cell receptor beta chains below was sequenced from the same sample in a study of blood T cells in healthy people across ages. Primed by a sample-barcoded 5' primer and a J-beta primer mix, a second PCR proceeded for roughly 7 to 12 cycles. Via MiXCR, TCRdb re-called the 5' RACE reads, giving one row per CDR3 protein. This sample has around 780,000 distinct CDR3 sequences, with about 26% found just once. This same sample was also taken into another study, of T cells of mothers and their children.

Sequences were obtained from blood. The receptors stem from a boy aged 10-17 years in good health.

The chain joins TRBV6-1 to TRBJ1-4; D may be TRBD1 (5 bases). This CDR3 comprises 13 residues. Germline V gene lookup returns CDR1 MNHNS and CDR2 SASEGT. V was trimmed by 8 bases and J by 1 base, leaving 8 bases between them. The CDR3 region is CASLGQTNEKLFF. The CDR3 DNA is TGTGCCAGCCTGGGGCAAACTAATGAAAAACTGTTTTTT.

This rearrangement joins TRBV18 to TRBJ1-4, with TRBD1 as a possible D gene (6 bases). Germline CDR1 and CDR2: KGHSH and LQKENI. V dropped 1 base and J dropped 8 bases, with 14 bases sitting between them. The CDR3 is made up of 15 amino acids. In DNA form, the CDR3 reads TGTGCCAGCTCACCACTTGGGGGGCTAGAGGAAAAACTGTTTTTT. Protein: CASSPLGGLEEKLFF.

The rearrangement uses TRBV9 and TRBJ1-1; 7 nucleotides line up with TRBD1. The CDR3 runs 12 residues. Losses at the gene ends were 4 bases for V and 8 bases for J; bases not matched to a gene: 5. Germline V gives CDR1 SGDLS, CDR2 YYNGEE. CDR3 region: CASSKRQGEAFF. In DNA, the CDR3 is TGTGCCAGCAGCAAACGACAGGGCGAAGCTTTCTTT.

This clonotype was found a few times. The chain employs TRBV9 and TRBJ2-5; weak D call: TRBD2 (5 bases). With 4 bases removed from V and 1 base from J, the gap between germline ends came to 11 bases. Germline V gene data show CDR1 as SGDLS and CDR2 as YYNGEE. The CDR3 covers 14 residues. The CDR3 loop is CASSMRGLQETQYF. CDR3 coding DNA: TGTGCCAGCAGCATGAGAGGGCTCCAAGAGACCCAGTACTTC.

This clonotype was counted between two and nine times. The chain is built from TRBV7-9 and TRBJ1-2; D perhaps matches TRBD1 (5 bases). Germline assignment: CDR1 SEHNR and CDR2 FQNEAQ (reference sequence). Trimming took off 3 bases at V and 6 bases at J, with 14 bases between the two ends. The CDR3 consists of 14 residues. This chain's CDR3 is CASSFPAGSHGYTF. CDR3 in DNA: TGTGCCAGCAGCTTCCCGGCAGGGAGCCATGGCTACACCTTC.

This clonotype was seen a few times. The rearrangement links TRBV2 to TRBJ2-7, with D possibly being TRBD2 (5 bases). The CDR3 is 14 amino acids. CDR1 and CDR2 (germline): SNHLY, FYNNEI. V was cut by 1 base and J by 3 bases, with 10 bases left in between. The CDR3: CASSEEGRGYEQYF. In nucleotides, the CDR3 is TGTGCCAGCAGTGAAGAGGGCCGGGGCTACGAGCAGTACTTC. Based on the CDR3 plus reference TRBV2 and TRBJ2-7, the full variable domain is EPEVTQTPSHQVTQMGQEVILRCVPISNHLYFYWYRQILGQKVEFLVSFYNNEISEKSEIFDDQFSVERPDGSNFTLKIRSTKLEDSAMYFCASSEEGRGYEQYFGPGTRLTVT.

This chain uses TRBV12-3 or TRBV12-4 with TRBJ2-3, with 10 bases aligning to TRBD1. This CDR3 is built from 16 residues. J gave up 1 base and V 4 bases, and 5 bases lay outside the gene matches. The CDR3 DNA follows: TGTGCCAGCAGTTCTAGACAGGGGGCAGGCACAGATACGCAGTATTTT. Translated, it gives CASSSRQGAGTDTQYF.

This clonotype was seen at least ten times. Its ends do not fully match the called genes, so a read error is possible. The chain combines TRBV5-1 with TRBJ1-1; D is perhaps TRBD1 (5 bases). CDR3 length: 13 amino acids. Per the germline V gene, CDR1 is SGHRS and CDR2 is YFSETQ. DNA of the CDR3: TGTGCCAGCAGCTTAGGGGTGAACACTGAAGCTTTCTTT. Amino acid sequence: CASSLGVNTEAFF.

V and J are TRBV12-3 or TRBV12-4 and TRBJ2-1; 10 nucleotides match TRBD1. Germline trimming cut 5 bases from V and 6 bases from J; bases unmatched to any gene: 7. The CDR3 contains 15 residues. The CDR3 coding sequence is TGTGCCAGCAGTACACGGGACAGGGGAGGCAATGAGCAGTTCTTC. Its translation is CASSTRDRGGNEQFF.